This T cell receptor beta chain was captured in a study of blood T cells in healthy people across ages. Then a second PCR, running roughly 7 to 11 cycles, was carried out with a sample-barcoded 5' primer and a J-beta primer mix. In TCRdb, the 5' RACE reads were re-called with MiXCR into one record per CDR3 protein. The sample contains about 640,000 distinct CDR3 sequences, about 54% of which appear only once. The length of the CDR3 is 18 residues. Trimming shortened V by 0 bases and J by 0 bases, and 18 bases separated the two germline ends. Germline values: CDR1 MGHRA, CDR2 YSYEKL. V is TRBV4-1 and J is TRBJ2-7; possible D gene TRBD2, 6 bases. The sequencing sample was made of blood. The clonotype was recovered from a man aged 55 to 70 in good health. The CDR3 loop reads CASSQDPVGGDLSYEQYF. The CDR3 DNA follows: TGCGCCAGCAGCCAAGATCCTGTGGGCGGGGACCTCTCCTACGAGCAGTACTTC.